This T cell receptor (beta chain) was sequenced in a study of blood T cell repertoires in COVID-19. Across the whole study: COVID-19 samples, acute and convalescent, were from the United States, Italy and Spain. Sources were T cells, B-cell-depleted T cells, or PBMCs; the material itself was cDNA or gDNA.

The CDR3 spans 16 residues. V dropped 2 bases and J dropped 0; count of bases not matched to a gene: 7. Germline lookup yields CDR1 GTSNPN and CDR2 SVGIG (reference sequence). In the source study's methods: How many nucleated cells were present was estimated from reference gene primer amplification. TCRdb's copy holds only in-frame clones and misses some; the assay was immunoSEQ multiplex PCR. From that table come the V and J calls and clone size; the DNA was used to work out D and trimming. Found here are roughly 300,000 clones, roughly nine tenths of them singletons; the top ten hold around 2.2%. Patients of the Seattle cohort, enrolled during active infection, were followed longitudinally.

The chain links TRBV30 to TRBJ1-5, with 7 bases that match TRBD1. The clonotype comes from a woman aged 30 to 39 with COVID-19, enrolled during active disease. Sample: peripheral blood. Here the CDR3 DNA reads TGTGCCTGGAGTACCGGGACAGCCCATAGCAATCAGCCCCAGCATTTT. It codes for CAWSTGTAHSNQPQHF. Complete variable domain (other parts from reference TRBV30 and TRBJ1-5): SQTIHQWPATLVQPVGSPLSLECTVEGTSNPNLYWYRQAAGRGLQLLFYSVGIGQISSEVPQNLSASRPQDRQFILSSKKLLLSDSGFYLCAWSTGTAHSNQPQHFGDGTRLSIL.